The next 2 T cell receptor beta chains were all read from a single sample in a study of identical twins. Via MiXCR, TCRdb re-called the 5' RACE reads, giving one row per CDR3 protein. The sample shows about 470,000 distinct CDR3 sequences, about 24% of them seen only once. This sample also appeared in a second study, on T cells expressing NK-cell markers.

Sequenced sample: CD4+ T cells sorted from blood. The receptors were gathered from a young woman in good health.

The rearrangement joins TRBV20-1 to TRBJ2-3, with D perhaps matching TRBD2 (5 bases). The germline CDR1 and CDR2 sequences are DFQATT and SNEGSKA (reference sequence). Trimming shortened V by 1 base and J by 2 bases, and 16 bases separated the two germline ends. The CDR3 is 16 amino acids. CDR3 bases: TGCAGTGCTAGAGTTTCCGGGAATAGGGTCACAGATACGCAGTATTTT. Translating gives CSARVSGNRVTDTQYF.

As regards this clonotype: A read error may produce the germline difference seen at one junction end. DNA of the CDR3: TGTGCCAGCTCGCCACGGGCTAGCGGGAGCAACGAGCAGTACTTC. Protein sequence: CASSPRASGSNEQYF. The V and J genes are TRBV18 and TRBJ2-7; 10 bases align to TRBD2. There are 15 residues in the CDR3. Germline loops: CDR1 KGHSH, CDR2 LQKENI.